This TCR beta chain was identified in a study of cytomegalovirus exposure and HLA in healthy donors. General study findings and limits: A likely sequencing artifact accounted for one observed cluster of highly shared sequence variants. Cytomegalovirus association was assigned to approximately 160 TCR beta chains. Later analysis showed most CMV-associated TCR beta chains appearing HLA-restricted. Specific recognition of CMV antigens was confirmed in vitro for a few chains (all CMV-associated).

In the case of this clone: Its antigen is still unknown.

The PCR employed 60 Vbeta primers together with 13 Jbeta primers. Clones were read by immunoSEQ multiplex PCR, and TCRdb kept only the in-frame ones, dropping some. Counted here are about 67,000 clones, approximately 81% occurring once; the ten biggest clones make up under 3%. V dropped 0 bases and J dropped 16; count of bases not matched to a gene: 6. Germline V gives CDR1 MNHEY, CDR2 SVGAGI. This CDR3 has 13 amino acids. This receptor was obtained from a woman in her twenties or thirties in good health and CMV-seronegative. The chain uses TRBV6-5 and TRBJ2-1, with 10 positions matching TRBD1. Sequenced material: PBMCs. The CDR3 loop is CASSYSGDRGRFF. CDR3 sequence (DNA): TGTGCCAGCAGTTACTCCGGGGACAGGGGTCGATTCTTC.